A single count supports the clone carrying this T cell receptor beta chain. Antigen unknown. Germline V gene data show CDR1 as MNHEY and CDR2 as SMNVEV (reference sequence). Trimming took 10 bases from V and 4 from J; bases not matched to a gene: 3. The CDR3 covers 11 residues. Following RNA extraction, reverse transcription yielded cDNA that acted as the sequencing template. The assay was immunoSEQ multiplex PCR, and TCRdb's table has in-frame clones only and misses some. In the table there are under 300,000 clones, 60% of which are singletons. The sample originates from a study of CD8+ T cells in alopecia areata. Study overall: Patients remained on tofacitinib for 6 to 18 months and then went 6 months without it.

Treatment given: oral pan-JAK inhibitor, 5-10 mg twice daily. Researchers gathered lesional scalp punch biopsies and peripheral blood from patients with alopecia areata. From PBMCs, CD4+ and CD8+ T cells were sorted. Whole-study results and caveats: Tofacitinib did not eliminate many expanded lesional clones from scalp or blood.

Sequencing used CD4+ T cells sorted from blood, obtained at approximately week 51, from a patient treated with tofacitinib. This TCR came from a human donor with alopecia areata. The V call is TRBV27, the J call TRBJ2-5; 7 bases are shared with TRBD1. CDR3 DNA: TGTGCCACCCACAGGGGAGAGACCCAGTACTTC. It yields the protein CATHRGETQYF.